A single sample is the source of the 25 T cell receptor beta chains below, sequenced in a study of CD8+ T cells in alopecia areata. Sorting of pooled cutaneous lymph node cells used CD4, CD8alpha, NKG2D, NKG2ACE and other markers. It was cDNA, reverse transcribed from extracted RNA, that served as the sequencing template. The table came from immunoSEQ multiplex PCR; TCRdb's copy has only in-frame clones and leaves some out. The sample shows around 290,000 clones, none of them appearing just once. The specimen sequenced was CD4+ T cells sorted from a lymph node. The receptors come from a C3H/HeJ mouse with alopecia areata. Mouse MHC haplotype: H2-k.

As for this clone: Gene names follow the mouse nomenclature. The CDR3 end lies 4 residues beyond the end of the read and is filled in from the germline J gene. Additional DNA sequences in this sample encode the identical CDR3. The rearrangement joins TRBV13-1 to TRBJ1-1; the match to TRBD1 covers 8 bases. The CDR3 loop spans 13 amino acids. Germline V gives CDR1 NSHNY, CDR2 SYGAGN. The V segment lost 5 bases and the J segment 1 base; nucleotides outside the gene matches: 1. The covered CDR3 bases are TGTGCCAGCAGGACAGGGGAAAACACA. It translates to CASRTGENT. The complete CDR3 reads CASRTGENTEVFF.

This clone was seen a few times. These gene names are mouse names. The sample carries other DNA sequences with the same CDR3. The CDR3 loop is CASSLDRNTEVFF. The part of the CDR3 DNA that was read is TGTGCCAGCAGTCTCGACAGAAACACA. The chain links TRBV19 to TRBJ1-1; D may be TRBD1 (5 bases). The CDR3 end falls 4 residues outside the read, so it is completed with the germline J gene. This CDR3 comprises 13 residues. The ends were cut back, 4 bases at V and 1 base at J, with 8 bases in the middle. Looked up from germline, CDR1 is FNHDT and CDR2 is SITEND (reference sequence). The full variable domain, completed using reference TRBV19 and TRBJ1-1, is GGIITQTPKFLIGQEGQKLTLKCQQNFNHDTMYWYRQDSGKGLRLIYYSITENDLQKGDLSEGYDASREKKSSFSLTVTSAQKNEMAVFLCASSLDRNTEVFFGKGTRLTVV.

This clone was observed many times. Gene names refer to mouse genes. The read gets to within 4 residues of the CDR3 end, and the germline J gene fills in the rest. Different DNA sequences within this sample yield the same CDR3. This rearrangement joins TRBV1 to TRBJ2-3; 8 nucleotides match TRBD1. CDR3 length: 13 amino acids. Germline loops: CDR1 NSQYPW, CDR2 LRSPGD (reference sequence). Losses at the gene ends were 4 bases for V and 3 bases for J; bases not matched to a gene: 0. CDR3 DNA (partial): TGCACCTGCAGTGGGACAGGGGCAGAA. This gives the protein CTCSGTGAE. The complete CDR3 reads CTCSGTGAETLYF.

About this clone: Mouse germline and gene names are used. Sequencing ends 4 residues short of the CDR3 end; the germline J gene provides the rest. The chain recombines TRBV5 with TRBJ2-3; 10 bases are shared with TRBD1. The V gene end was trimmed by 1 base and the J gene end by 0 bases; junction bases not matched to a gene: 4. Germline-derived CDR1 and CDR2 are LGHNA and YNLKQL (reference sequence). The CDR3 sequence is 17 residues long. The CDR3 DNA, read in part, is TGTGCCAGCAGCCAAGTGGGACAGGGGACTAGTGCAGAA. Residues: CASSQVGQGTSAE. The complete CDR3 sequence is CASSQVGQGTSAETLYF.

Concerning this clone itself: Gene names are mouse gene names. The sequenced fragment ends 4 residues before the CDR3 boundary, so the rest is inferred from the germline J gene. V and J are TRBV31 and TRBJ1-1; D is unresolved. Trimming left V 2 bases short and J 0 bases short, with 7 bases between. Germline V CDR1 and CDR2: GKSSPN, SITVG. The CDR3 totals 13 residues. CDR3 amino acids: CAWSSDTNTEVFF. The DNA read from the CDR3 is TGTGCCTGGAGTTCAGACACAAACACA.

This clone was counted between two and nine times. The gene names here belong to mouse. The read comes to an end 4 residues before the CDR3 does, leaving the germline J gene to fill in the end. The same CDR3 is also encoded by other DNA sequences in this sample. The chain links TRBV5 to TRBJ1-2; tentatively, D is TRBD1 (6 bases). V lost 0 bases to trimming and J lost 4 bases, with 9 bases between them. The germline V gene encodes CDR1 LGHNA and CDR2 YNLKQL (reference sequence). CDR3 length: 14 amino acids. Partial CDR3 DNA: TGTGCCAGCAGCCAAGACAGGGGTGGCTCC. This encodes CASSQDRGGS. The CDR3 as a whole reads CASSQDRGGSDYTF.

This clone has only a few counts. The gene names given are mouse names. The read finishes 4 residues shy of the CDR3 end, and the germline J gene is used to complete it. Other nucleotide sequences from this sample produce the same CDR3. V and J are TRBV14 and TRBJ2-5; the D is unclear. CDR3 size: 12 residues. From germline, CDR1 is SGHDT and CDR2 FRDEAV. The covered CDR3 bases are TGTGCCAGCAGTCCCCAAGGAGAC. Translating it yields CASSPQGD. In full, the CDR3 reads CASSPQGDTQYF.

This clone was counted only a few times. Gene and germline names: mouse. The missing CDR3 end, 4 residues past where the read stops, is filled in from the germline J gene. This rearrangement joins TRBV13-1 to TRBJ2-7; D is perhaps TRBD1 (6 bases). V lost 3 bases and J lost 0, with 10 bases in between. The CDR3 contains 14 residues. CDR1 and CDR2 from the germline V gene are NSHNY and SYGAGN. The CDR3 protein is CASSGGQHSYEQYF. Partial CDR3 DNA: TGTGCCAGCAGTGGGGGACAACACTCCTAT.

Details on this clone: The gene names given are mouse names. The read is 4 residues too short to cover the CDR3 end, so that end is filled in from the germline J gene. This sample includes further DNA sequences coding for the same CDR3. This chain joins TRBV13-3 and TRBJ2-1; 8 bases map to TRBD2. V was clipped by 2 bases and J by 3 bases; unmatched bases: 1. Germline-derived CDR1 and CDR2 are NNHDY and SYVADS. CDR3 size: 14 residues. The part of the CDR3 DNA that was read is TGTGCCAGCAGTGAAACTGGGGGCTATGCT. Its protein is CASSETGGYA. The full CDR3 is CASSETGGYAEQFF.

This clone was seen a few times. Gene names and germline match the mouse. Sequencing ends 4 residues short of the CDR3 end; the germline J gene provides the rest. The rearrangement joins TRBV13-1 to TRBJ1-1, with 7 nucleotides matching TRBD1. The CDR3 loop spans 14 amino acids. Germline CDR1 reads NSHNY; CDR2 reads SYGAGN. V dropped 5 bases and J dropped 3; count of bases not matched to a gene: 7. The CDR3 sequence: CASRSDRVDTEVFF. The CDR3 DNA, read in part, is TGTGCCAGCAGATCTGACAGGGTGGACACA.

This clone was observed a few times. The genes are named according to mouse. The CDR3 end falls 4 residues outside the read, so it is completed with the germline J gene. This sequence joins TRBV13-2 and TRBJ2-5, with TRBD1 as a possible D gene (5 bases). V was clipped by 5 bases and J by 0 bases, with 10 bases between them. Germline assignment: CDR1 NNHNN and CDR2 SYGAGS (reference sequence). The CDR3 has 14 residues. CDR3 bases read: TGTGCCAGCGGAGCGACAGTTAACCAAGAC. This gives the protein CASGATVNQD. The entire CDR3 is CASGATVNQDTQYF.

Details on this clone: Any gene name here is a mouse gene name. The read gets to within 4 residues of the CDR3 end, and the germline J gene fills in the rest. Other DNA sequences in this sample translate to the same CDR3. V gene TRBV13-1 combines with J gene TRBJ2-5; the D gene is possibly TRBD1 (6 bases). CDR1 and CDR2 from the germline V gene are NSHNY and SYGAGN. The CDR3 contains 13 residues. CDR3 bases read: TGTGCCAGCAGTGGAGACAGGAGAGAC. The encoded protein is CASSGDRRD. The entire CDR3 is CASSGDRRDTQYF.

The sample holds a few counts of this clone. Genes and germline come from the mouse. The read halts 4 residues ahead of the CDR3 end, with the missing end drawn from the germline J gene. The chain uses TRBV13-3 and TRBJ2-7; 7 nucleotides line up with TRBD1. Germline-derived CDR1 and CDR2 are NNHDY and SYVADS. This CDR3 has 13 residues. CDR3 sequence reads: CASSEDRADEQYF. The CDR3 DNA, read in part, is TGTGCCAGCAGTGAAGACAGGGCAGAT.

This clone was counted a few times. Each gene name is a mouse one. Read data end 4 residues before the CDR3 end; the end is taken from the germline J gene. J is TRBJ1-1 and V is TRBV19, with TRBD1 identical over 10 bases. Trimming cost V 4 bases and J 4 bases; bases outside gene matches: 4. Germline V gives CDR1 FNHDT, CDR2 SITEND (reference sequence). The CDR3 totals 14 residues. The CDR3: CASSDRGRGTEVFF. The sequenced CDR3 bases are TGTGCCAGCAGTGACAGGGGGCGAGGCACA. The variable domain in full, with the rest retrieved from reference TRBV19 and TRBJ1-1, is GGIITQTPKFLIGQEGQKLTLKCQQNFNHDTMYWYRQDSGKGLRLIYYSITENDLQKGDLSEGYDASREKKSSFSLTVTSAQKNEMAVFLCASSDRGRGTEVFFGKGTRLTVV.

The sample holds a few counts of this clone. Mouse names are used for the genes. The read is 4 residues too short to cover the CDR3 end, so that end is filled in from the germline J gene. This chain connects TRBV13-3 to TRBJ2-3; 7 positions match TRBD2. This CDR3 is built from 13 residues. J lost 1 base, V lost 9 bases, and 5 bases had no gene match. In germline, CDR1 is NNHDY, CDR2 SYVADS. This CDR3 is CATGGRGAETLYF. The sequenced part of the CDR3 DNA is TGTGCCACGGGGGGGAGGGGTGCAGAA.

Notes on this clone: The gene names given are mouse names. The DNA ends 4 residues before the CDR3 does, and the rest of the CDR3 is filled in from the germline J gene. The sample holds other DNA sequences that translate to the same CDR3. The V call is TRBV13-2, the J call TRBJ1-2; 7 bases are shared with TRBD1. Germline CDR1 is NNHNN and CDR2 is SYGAGS (reference sequence). Trimming took 0 bases from V and 0 from J; bases not matched to a gene: 5. The length of the CDR3 is 16 residues. CDR3 loop: CASGDAAGGANSDYTF. Partial CDR3 DNA: TGTGCCAGCGGTGATGCGGCAGGGGGAGCAAACTCC.

A few counts support this clone. Gene and germline names: mouse. The read ends 4 residues before the CDR3 terminus; that terminus is restored from the germline J gene. The V call is TRBV19, the J call TRBJ2-1, with D tentatively TRBD2 (7 bases). Trimming stripped 1 base from V and 4 bases from J, with 12 bases between. Germline loops: CDR1 FNHDT, CDR2 SITEND (reference sequence). This CDR3 has 15 amino acids. CDR3 DNA, as far as it was read: TGTGCCAGCAGTATATCTTGGGGGGCGTATGCT. It yields the protein CASSISWGAYA. The complete CDR3 protein is CASSISWGAYAEQFF.

This clone showed up just a few times. Gene names follow the mouse nomenclature. The read halts 4 residues ahead of the CDR3 end, with the missing end drawn from the germline J gene. V usage is TRBV1 and J usage is TRBJ2-1, with no clear D. V lost 0 bases to trimming and J lost 3 bases, with 12 bases between them. Germline CDR1 is NSQYPW and CDR2 is LRSPGD (reference sequence). This CDR3 spans 16 amino acids. The sequenced part of the CDR3 DNA is TGCACCTGCAGTGCAGATCGAAGACAAATCTATGCT. It yields the protein CTCSADRRQIYA. The full-length CDR3 reads as CTCSADRRQIYAEQFF. The whole variable domain, remainder taken from reference TRBV1 and TRBJ2-1, is VTLLEQNPRWRLVPRGQAVNLRCILKNSQYPWMSWYQQDLQKQLQWLFTLRSPGDKEVKSLPGADYLATRVTDTELRLQVANMSQGRTLYCTCSADRRQIYAEQFFGPGTRLTVL.

On this clone: Gene names are mouse gene names. Sequencing ends 4 residues short of the CDR3 end; the germline J gene provides the rest. This chain uses TRBV13-1 with TRBJ2-3; 10 bases line up with TRBD2. Germline CDR1 is NSHNY and CDR2 is SYGAGN. The CDR3 totals 16 residues. Trimming cost V 3 bases and J 1 base; bases outside gene matches: 5. The CDR3: CASSGWGGAGAETLYF. CDR3 bases read: TGTGCCAGCAGTGGCTGGGGGGGCGCGGGTGCAGAA.

Notes on this clone: Mouse germline and gene names are used. The observed sequence ends 4 residues before the CDR3 terminus, with the missing tail filled in from the germline J gene. Other DNA sequences from this sample encode an identical CDR3 as well. The chain links TRBV17 to TRBJ2-5; 11 bases agree with TRBD2. The CDR3 loop spans 14 amino acids. Germline CDR1 and CDR2: MNHDT and YYDKIL. The sequenced part of the CDR3 DNA is TGTGCTAGCAGTAGTGGACTGGGGGGTGAC. The encoded protein is CASSSGLGGD. The full CDR3 reads CASSSGLGGDTQYF. Full variable domain (rest looked up from reference TRBV17 and TRBJ2-5): DTTVKQNPRYKLARVGKPVNLICSQTMNHDTMYWYQKKPNQAPKLLLFYYDKILNREADTFEKFQSSRPNNSFCSLYIGSAGLEYSAMYLCASSSGLGGDTQYFGPGTRLLVL.

This clone was recorded a few times. Gene labels here are mouse ones. The read finishes 4 residues shy of the CDR3 end, and the germline J gene is used to complete it. The genes are TRBV5 and TRBJ2-1; D is possibly TRBD1 (5 bases). The CDR3 totals 14 residues. Germline loops: CDR1 LGHNA, CDR2 YNLKQL (reference sequence). CDR3 protein: CASSQGYRQAEQFF. CDR3 bases read: TGTGCCAGCAGCCAAGGTTACAGGCAGGCT.

This clone came up many times. Gene names are mouse gene names. The sequenced fragment ends 4 residues before the CDR3 boundary, so the rest is inferred from the germline J gene. Distinct nucleotide sequences in the sample also encode this CDR3. The chain employs TRBV1 and TRBJ2-7; TRBD2 matches at 9 bases. This CDR3 is built from 14 residues. Unmatched junction bases numbered 1, after V lost 1 base and J lost 3 bases. Germline values: CDR1 NSQYPW, CDR2 LRSPGD (reference sequence). The chain's CDR3 is CTCSAGTGVYEQYF. CDR3 DNA, as far as it was read: TGCACCTGCAGTGCAGGGACTGGGGTCTAT.

This clone showed up just a few times. Genes here carry mouse names. The observed sequence ends 3 residues before the CDR3 terminus, with the missing tail filled in from the germline J gene. The rearrangement links TRBV13-3 to TRBJ1-6, with TRBD1 matching 7 bases. TRBJ1-6 is treated as an ORF (open reading frame) with a function not yet certain. CDR1 is NNHDY and CDR2 is SYVADS in the germline V gene. The CDR3 is made up of 17 amino acids. Germline trimming cut 3 bases from V and 0 bases from J; bases unmatched to any gene: 6. The sequenced CDR3 bases are TGTGCCAGCAGTGTGGGCAGGGGGAATTCCTATAATTCGCCC. This encodes CASSVGRGNSYNSP. The full CDR3 reads CASSVGRGNSYNSPLYF.

To note about this clone: Germline and genes here are mouse. The read is 4 residues too short to cover the CDR3 end, so that end is filled in from the germline J gene. V is TRBV5 and J is TRBJ2-5; 9 bases align to TRBD1. Germline V gene data show CDR1 as LGHNA and CDR2 as YNLKQL (reference sequence). The CDR3 runs to 16 residues. This CDR3 reads CASSQGDRAQEDTQYF. The CDR3 bases that were read are TGTGCCAGCAGCCAAGGGGACAGGGCTCAGGAGGAC.

Notes on this clone: Genes and germline come from the mouse. The read gets to within 4 residues of the CDR3 end, and the germline J gene fills in the rest. The genes are TRBV1 and TRBJ2-3, with D perhaps being TRBD1 or TRBD2 (5 bases each). Germline V lookup: CDR1 NSQYPW, CDR2 LRSPGD (reference sequence). This CDR3 is built from 15 residues. V was cut by 0 bases and J by 0 bases, with 7 bases left in between. CDR3 in amino acids: CTCSAEGDSAETLYF. CDR3 bases read: TGCACCTGCAGTGCAGAGGGGGATAGTGCAGAA.